This T cell receptor beta chain is drawn from a study of T cell responses to AZD1222 COVID-19 vaccine. Study-level points and caveats: Among the donors, most were white British and more were female, and clonal diversity was possibly underestimated.

Generated by immunoSEQ multiplex PCR, the TCRdb table keeps only in-frame clones and is missing some. The data hold about 170,000 clones, with roughly nine tenths observed a single time. The germline gives CDR1 SGHRS, CDR2 YFSETQ. The CDR3 runs to 16 residues. J was trimmed by 7 bases and V by 4 bases; bases with no gene match: 10. As regards this clone: The antigen remains undetermined.

Second-dose recipients at about 4 or about 12 weeks were treated as one pooled group. The sequence was collected from an adult who received the AZD1222 COVID-19 vaccine. The V and J genes are TRBV5-1 and TRBJ2-1, with 11 bases that match TRBD2. This specimen consisted of peripheral blood, obtained 28 days after the second AZD1222 dose. The CDR3 spells CASSPGASGGRNEQFF. The CDR3 DNA follows: TGCGCCAGCAGCCCGGGGGCTAGCGGGGGGAGGAATGAGCAGTTCTTC.